These 29 T cell receptor beta chains came from one sample sequenced in a study of OX40 agonist ivuxolimab in advanced cancers. Clones were sequenced by immunoSEQ multiplex PCR, and TCRdb holds only the in-frame ones, with some missing. The sample contains 75,000 to 100,000 clones, about nine tenths of which appear only once. The sample here was CD4+ or CD8+ T cells sorted from blood, taken in a trial of the OX40 agonist ivuxolimab. The receptor source for this set is an adult with an advanced solid tumor such as melanoma, head and neck, liver or kidney cancer.

This chain joins TRBV7-2 and TRBJ1-1; D remains ambiguous. Germline CDR1 and CDR2: SGHTA and FQGNSA. This CDR3 is 16 amino acids long. Trimming removed 1 base at V and 4 bases at J, with 16 bases between. CDR3: CASSLDFFEVATEAFF. DNA for the CDR3: TGTGCCAGCAGCTTAGATTTCTTTGAGGTTGCCACTGAAGCTTTCTTT.

The rearrangement joins TRBV7-2 to TRBJ1-4; the D is unclear. V gave up 6 bases and J gave up 6 bases, with 11 bases separating them. Germline CDR1 and CDR2: SGHTA and FQGNSA. The CDR3 runs to 13 residues. The CDR3 protein is CASRLGVDEKLFF. DNA of the CDR3: TGTGCCAGCAGATTGGGAGTTGATGAAAAACTGTTTTTT.

The rearrangement links TRBV5-6 to TRBJ1-1; D is uncertain. Germline CDR1 is SGHDT and CDR2 is YYEEEE. The CDR3 has 13 amino acids. This CDR3 reads CGSEDGLNTEAFF. The CDR3 coding sequence is TGTGGGTCTGAAGACGGGTTGAACACTGAAGCTTTCTTT.

The rearrangement joins TRBV6-4 to TRBJ1-1, with D uncertain. V was clipped by 5 bases and J by 6 bases, with 16 bases between them. This CDR3 contains 14 residues. CDR1 and CDR2 (germline): MRHNA, SNTAGT. The DNA for the CDR3 is TGTGCCAGCAGTTTTGAAGGGAATAGCCCTGAAGCTTTCTTT. It codes for CASSFEGNSPEAFF.

This rearrangement joins TRBV9 to TRBJ2-5; TRBD1 might be the D (6 bases). This CDR3 spans 13 amino acids. Germline V gene sequence: CDR1 SGDLS, CDR2 YYNGEE. Trimming shortened V by 2 bases and J by 5 bases, and 10 bases separated the two germline ends. CDR3 sequence reads: CASSVRQAETQYF. In DNA, the CDR3 is TGTGCCAGCAGCGTTAGACAGGCCGAGACCCAGTACTTC.

The rearrangement joins TRBV28 to TRBJ2-7; D is possibly TRBD1 or TRBD2 (6 bases each). The CDR3 totals 14 residues. Trimming left V 1 base short and J 7 bases short, with 14 bases between. CDR1 MDHEN and CDR2 SYDVKM come from the germline V gene. DNA for the CDR3: TGTGCCAGCAGTTTATCGTACGGGGGCGCTGAGCAGTACTTC. Its translation is CASSLSYGGAEQYF.

This chain joins TRBV7-9 and TRBJ1-2, with 7 bases lining up with TRBD1. The CDR3 consists of 14 residues. From germline, CDR1 is SEHNR and CDR2 FQNEAQ (reference sequence). V lost 1 base, J lost 8 bases, and 7 bases stayed unmatched. CDR3 nucleotide sequence: TGTGCCAGCAGCTTAGGGGAGAGGGGGCAAGGCTACACCTTC. Its protein is CASSLGERGQGYTF.

The V call is TRBV28, the J call TRBJ1-4; 8 bases agree with TRBD1. From germline, CDR1 is MDHEN and CDR2 SYDVKM. This CDR3 comprises 16 residues. V dropped 4 bases and J dropped 8; count of bases not matched to a gene: 12. CDR3 residues: CASSSETGGMREKLFF. The CDR3 bases are TGTGCCAGCAGTTCAGAAACAGGGGGTATGAGGGAAAAACTGTTTTTT.

The chain employs TRBV19 and TRBJ2-1, with a tentative D call TRBD2 (6 bases). The CDR3 runs to 16 residues. Germline V gives CDR1 LNHDA, CDR2 SQIVND (reference sequence). V was pared by 1 base and J by 2 bases, with 12 bases between. The CDR3 coding sequence is TGTGCCAGTAGTATAGCGGGAGACCCCCCCTACAATGAGCAGTTCTTC. This gives the protein CASSIAGDPPYNEQFF.

The rearrangement uses TRBV7-9 and TRBJ2-5, with 7 bases aligning to TRBD2. Germline V lookup: CDR1 SEHNR, CDR2 FQNEAQ (reference sequence). The CDR3 runs to 17 residues. V shed 0 bases, J shed 3 bases, and the junction held 10 bases outside the gene matches. The CDR3, as DNA: TGTGCCAGCAGCTTAGCTGGTTCGGTGGGGGGGAAAGAGACCCAGTACTTC. Its protein product is CASSLAGSVGGKETQYF.

The chain links TRBV7-2 to TRBJ2-1; no clear D gene. This CDR3 has 16 residues. The germline CDR1 and CDR2 sequences are SGHTA and FQGNSA. Trimming stripped 4 bases from V and 3 bases from J, with 16 bases between. Here the CDR3 reads CASSSTRGGVYNEQFF. CDR3 in DNA: TGTGCCAGCAGCTCTACGCGCGGCGGAGTCTACAATGAGCAGTTCTTC.

The chain joins TRBV12-2 to TRBJ2-3; the D call TRBD2 from the table was never checked on the DNA. TRBV12-2 is given as a pseudogene. This CDR3 spans 15 amino acids. Here the CDR3 DNA reads TGTGCAAGTCGCCCCTCTAGGAGAAGCACAGATACGCAGTATTTT. This codes for CASRPSRRSTDTQYF.

The chain combines TRBV7-8 with TRBJ2-1; the D gene is possibly TRBD2 (6 bases). Germline assignment: CDR1 SGHVS and CDR2 FQNEAQ. Between the trimmed V and J ends, which lost 0 bases and 5 bases, there was a span of 11 bases. The CDR3 runs 15 residues. DNA for the CDR3: TGTGCCAGCAGCTTAGCGCGGCTAGCGAACAATGAGCAGTTCTTC. This sequence encodes CASSLARLANNEQFF. Full variable domain (outside the CDR3, taken from reference TRBV7-8 and TRBJ2-1): GAGVSQSPRYKVAKRGQDVALRCDPISGHVSLFWYQQALGQGPEFLTYFQNEAQLDKSGLPSDRFFAERPEGSVSTLKIQRTQQEDSAVYLCASSLARLANNEQFFGPGTRLTVL.

The gene calls are TRBV12-5 and TRBJ2-2; 10 nucleotides match TRBD1. Germline V gene data show CDR1 as LGHNT and CDR2 as FRNRAP. There are 16 residues in the CDR3. Germline trimming cut 4 bases from V and 4 bases from J; bases unmatched to any gene: 6. The CDR3 here is CASGSGTGDSTGELFF. Here the CDR3 DNA reads TGTGCTAGTGGTTCCGGGACAGGGGACAGCACCGGGGAGCTGTTTTTT.

J is TRBJ2-2 and V is TRBV7-9; TRBD1 agrees at 9 bases. This CDR3 has 16 amino acids. Trimming took 5 bases from V and 6 from J; bases not matched to a gene: 10. Germline CDR1 and CDR2: SEHNR and FQNEAQ (reference sequence). CDR3 sequence reads: CASSLRTGVDPGELFF. CDR3 bases: TGTGCCAGCAGCCTCAGGACAGGGGTCGATCCCGGGGAGCTGTTTTTT.

The chain recombines TRBV7-2 with TRBJ2-2; 8 positions match TRBD2. The CDR3 has 16 residues. Germline CDR1 reads SGHTA; CDR2 reads FQGNSA. Trimming took 0 bases from V and 5 from J; bases not matched to a gene: 5. Here the CDR3 DNA reads TGTGCCAGCAGCTTAGCTTTGGGCGGGAGGACCGGGGAGCTGTTTTTT. Translating gives CASSLALGGRTGELFF. Based on the CDR3 plus reference TRBV7-2 and TRBJ2-2, the full variable domain is GAGVSQSPSNKVTEKGKDVELRCDPISGHTALYWYRQSLGQGLEFLIYFQGNSAPDKSGLPSDRFSAERTGGSVSTLTIQRTQQEDSAVYLCASSLALGGRTGELFFGEGSRLTVL.

This clone has a count of ten or more. The V call is TRBV7-9, the J call TRBJ1-2, with D possibly TRBD1 on 6 matching bases. The CDR3 is 15 amino acids. V lost 1 base to trimming and J lost 6 bases, with 15 bases between them. Germline V gene data show CDR1 as SEHNR and CDR2 as FQNEAQ (reference sequence). The CDR3 protein is CASSLDGGGGDGYTF. In DNA form, the CDR3 reads TGTGCCAGCAGCTTAGATGGAGGAGGGGGAGATGGCTACACCTTC.

This clone has a single count. The chain uses TRBV18 and TRBJ2-2, with D unclear. The CDR3 length is 13 residues. Trimming shortened V by 0 bases and J by 4 bases, and 3 bases separated the two germline ends. The germline V gene encodes CDR1 KGHSH and CDR2 LQKENI. CDR3 protein: CASSPPSTGELFF. As DNA, the CDR3 is TGTGCCAGCTCACCACCGAGCACCGGGGAGCTGTTTTTT.

This rearrangement joins TRBV14 to TRBJ1-3; D is unclear. V was pared by 2 bases and J by 2 bases, with 7 bases between. This CDR3 has 14 residues. From germline, CDR1 is SGHDN and CDR2 FVKESK. The CDR3 coding sequence is TGTGCCAGCAGCCAACTCGGGGCTGGAAACACCATATATTTT. Residues: CASSQLGAGNTIYF.

The chain couples TRBV7-8 to TRBJ2-1, with a weak D call TRBD1 (5 bases). Germline CDR1 is SGHVS and CDR2 is FQNEAQ. The length of the CDR3 is 13 residues. The V end lost 5 bases, the J end lost 7 bases, and 12 bases lay between the germline ends. The CDR3 DNA is TGTGCCAGCAGCCTCCAGGGTACGAATGAGCAGTTCTTC. It encodes CASSLQGTNEQFF.

This chain links TRBV19 with TRBJ2-5, with a possible D match to TRBD1 (5 bases). The CDR3 length is 13 residues. CDR1 is LNHDA and CDR2 is SQIVND in the germline V gene (reference sequence). The V end lost 8 bases, the J end lost 7 bases, and 17 bases lay between the germline ends. CDR3 sequence (DNA): TGTGCCAGTGCGGAAGGGGTGTACGGGACCCAGTACTTC. Its protein is CASAEGVYGTQYF.

V usage is TRBV19 and J usage is TRBJ1-1; unclear D gene. The V end was cut by 7 bases, the J end by 4 bases, with 13 bases between. The CDR3 totals 13 residues. Germline values: CDR1 LNHDA, CDR2 SQIVND (reference sequence). The CDR3 region is CASKERETTEAFF. The DNA for the CDR3 is TGTGCCAGTAAAGAGAGGGAGACCACTGAAGCTTTCTTT.

The CDR3 bases are TGTGCCAGCAGCTTAGGAGGTTTTGATCAGCCCCAGCATTTT. Its protein product is CASSLGGFDQPQHF. The V call is TRBV7-9, the J call TRBJ1-5; unclear D gene. V gave up 1 base and J gave up 5 bases, with 9 bases separating them. The CDR3 is made up of 14 amino acids. CDR1 SEHNR and CDR2 FQNEAQ come from the germline V gene (reference sequence). Combining the CDR3 with reference TRBV7-9 and TRBJ1-5 gives the whole variable domain DTGVSQNPRHKITKRGQNVTFRCDPISEHNRLYWYRQTLGQGPEFLTYFQNEAQLEKSRLLSDRFSAERPKGSFSTLEIQRTEQGDSAMYLCASSLGGFDQPQHFGDGTRLSIL.

The chain joins TRBV5-1 to TRBJ1-4; D remains ambiguous. CDR1 and CDR2 from the germline V gene are SGHRS and YFSETQ. This CDR3 has 14 residues. V was clipped by 4 bases and J by 5 bases, with 12 bases between them. The CDR3 spells CASSPRVENEKLFF. CDR3 sequence (DNA): TGCGCCAGCAGCCCGAGGGTGGAAAATGAAAAACTGTTTTTT. Combining the CDR3 with reference TRBV5-1 and TRBJ1-4 gives the whole variable domain KAGVTQTPRYLIKTRGQQVTLSCSPISGHRSVSWYQQTPGQGLQFLFEYFSETQRNKGNFPGRFSGRQFSNSRSEMNVSTLELGDSALYLCASSPRVENEKLFFGSGTQLSVL.

This chain connects TRBV9 to TRBJ1-6; TRBD1 agrees at 9 bases. The germline V gene has CDR1 SGDLS and CDR2 YYNGEE. This CDR3 has 16 residues. V was clipped by 0 bases and J by 2 bases; unmatched bases: 0. The CDR3 spells CASSVGTGAYNSPLHF. CDR3 DNA: TGTGCCAGCAGCGTAGGGACAGGGGCCTATAATTCACCCCTCCACTTT.

The gene calls are TRBV5-1 and TRBJ1-1; 9 bases are a match to TRBD1. From germline, CDR1 is SGHRS and CDR2 YFSETQ. The CDR3 spans 15 residues. The V segment lost 1 base and the J segment 6 bases; nucleotides outside the gene matches: 7. The CDR3 DNA reads TGCGCCAGCAGCTTGCAACCGGGACAGGGCTCTGAAGCTTTCTTT. Amino acids: CASSLQPGQGSEAFF.

The rearrangement joins TRBV27 to TRBJ1-6; D remains ambiguous. Looked up from germline, CDR1 is MNHEY and CDR2 is SMNVEV (reference sequence). Trimming cost V 3 bases and J 3 bases, with 9 bases left between them. The CDR3 consists of 15 residues. This chain's CDR3 is CASSFGRNYNSPLHF. The CDR3 nucleotides read TGTGCCAGCAGTTTCGGACGGAACTATAATTCACCCCTCCACTTT.

The V gene is TRBV7-9, the J gene TRBJ2-7, with 8 bases lining up with TRBD2. The CDR3 totals 16 residues. J gave up 3 bases and V 5 bases, and 12 bases lay outside the gene matches. CDR1 is SEHNR, CDR2 FQNEAQ, per germline (reference sequence). CDR3 loop: CASSMTGTRGDYEQYF. Here the CDR3 DNA reads TGTGCCAGCAGCATGACCGGGACTAGGGGGGACTACGAGCAGTACTTC.

J is TRBJ2-7 and V is TRBV6-5; 7 bases line up with TRBD1. The CDR3 sequence is 14 residues long. Trimming cost V 8 bases and J 2 bases; bases outside gene matches: 9. Germline-derived CDR1 and CDR2 are MNHEY and SVGAGI. For the CDR3, the DNA is TGTGCCAGCCAGAAGACAGGGCTTCCCTACGAGCAGTACTTC. This codes for CASQKTGLPYEQYF.